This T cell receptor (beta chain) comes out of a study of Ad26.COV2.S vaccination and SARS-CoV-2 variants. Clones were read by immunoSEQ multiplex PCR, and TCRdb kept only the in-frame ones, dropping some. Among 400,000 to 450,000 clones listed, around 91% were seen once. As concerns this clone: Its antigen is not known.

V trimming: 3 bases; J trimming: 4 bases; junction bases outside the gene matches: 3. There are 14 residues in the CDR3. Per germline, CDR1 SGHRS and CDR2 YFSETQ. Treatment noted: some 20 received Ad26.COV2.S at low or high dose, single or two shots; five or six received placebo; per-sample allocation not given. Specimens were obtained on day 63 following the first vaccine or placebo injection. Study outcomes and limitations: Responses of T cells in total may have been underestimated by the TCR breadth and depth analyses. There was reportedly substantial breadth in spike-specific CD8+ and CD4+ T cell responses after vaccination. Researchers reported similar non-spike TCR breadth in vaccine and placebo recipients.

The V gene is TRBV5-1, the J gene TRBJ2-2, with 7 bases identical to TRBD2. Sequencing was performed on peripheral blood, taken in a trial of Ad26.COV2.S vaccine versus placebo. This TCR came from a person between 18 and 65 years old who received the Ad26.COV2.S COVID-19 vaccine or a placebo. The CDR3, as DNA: TGCGCCAGCAGCTCGTGGGGGGGCACCGGGGAGCTGTTTTTT. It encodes CASSSWGGTGELFF.